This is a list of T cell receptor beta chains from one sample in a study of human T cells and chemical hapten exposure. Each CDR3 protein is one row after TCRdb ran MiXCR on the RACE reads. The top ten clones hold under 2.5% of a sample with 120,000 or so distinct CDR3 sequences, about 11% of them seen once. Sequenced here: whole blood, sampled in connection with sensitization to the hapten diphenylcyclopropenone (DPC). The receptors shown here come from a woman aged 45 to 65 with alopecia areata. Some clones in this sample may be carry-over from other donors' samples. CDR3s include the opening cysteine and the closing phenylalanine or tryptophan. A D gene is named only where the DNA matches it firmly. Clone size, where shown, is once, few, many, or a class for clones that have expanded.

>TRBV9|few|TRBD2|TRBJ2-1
TGTGCCAGCAGCGTAGGAGGCGGGAGTACCTTTAGGGAGCAGTTCTTC
CASSVGGGSTFREQFF
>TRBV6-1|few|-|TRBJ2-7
TGTGCCAGCAGTGAAGGAGCCAGGCTTACCTACGAGCAGTACTTC
CASSEGARLTYEQYF
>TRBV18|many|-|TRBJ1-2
TGTGCCAGCTCACCTAGCGCCAGGACTTCTAACTATGGCTACACCTTC
CASSPSARTSNYGYTF
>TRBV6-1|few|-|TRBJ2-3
TGTGCCAGCAGTGAAGGGGGCTTCACAGATACGCAGTATTTT
CASSEGGFTDTQYF
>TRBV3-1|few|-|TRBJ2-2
TGTGCCAGCAGCCCCGGACTGCTTCCCGACGGGGAGCTGTTTTTT
CASSPGLLPDGELFF
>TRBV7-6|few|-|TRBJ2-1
TGTGCCAGCAGCTTAGAATTAAGGGGGGGGTCCTGGAGGAATGAGCAGTTCTTC
CASSLELRGGSWRNEQFF
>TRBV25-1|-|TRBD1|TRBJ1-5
TGTGCCAGCAGTGGCAGTGGAGGGGGCCGCAATCAGCCCCAGCATTTT
CASSGSGGGRNQPQHF
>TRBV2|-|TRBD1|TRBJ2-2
TGTGCCGGCCACAGGGGATTGAACACCGGGGAGCTGTTTTTT
CAGHRGLNTGELFF
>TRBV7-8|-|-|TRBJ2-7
TGTGCCAGCAGCTCAGGACGGGGCTACGAGCAGTACTTC
CASSSGRGYEQYF
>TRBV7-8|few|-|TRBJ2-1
TGTGCCAGCAGCTATACTAGGGGTGGGAACAATGAGCAGTTCTTC
CASSYTRGGNNEQFF
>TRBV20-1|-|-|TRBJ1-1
TGCAGTGCCACTGACATGGCCCTGATGAACACTGAAGCTTTCTTT
CSATDMALMNTEAFF
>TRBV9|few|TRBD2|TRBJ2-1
TGTGCCAGCAGCGACGCAGTAGCGGGGGCCGACAATGAGCAGTTCTTC
CASSDAVAGADNEQFF
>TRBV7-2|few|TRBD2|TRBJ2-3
TGTGCCAGCAGCCCGACTAGCGAGCGGGATACGCAGTATTTT
CASSPTSERDTQYF
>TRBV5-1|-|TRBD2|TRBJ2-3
TGCGCCAGCAGCTTGCGGGTAGCGGGGGACCCTCCCCAGGGTACGCAGTATTTT
CASSLRVAGDPPQGTQYF
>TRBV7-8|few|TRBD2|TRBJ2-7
TGTGCCAGCAGCTCCCCGGGACTAGCTGTGTACGAGCAGTACTTC
CASSSPGLAVYEQYF
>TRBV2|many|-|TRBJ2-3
TGTGCCAGCAGTGTAGGGCCAGATACGCAGTATTTT
CASSVGPDTQYF
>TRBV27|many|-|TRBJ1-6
TGTGCCAGCAGTTTACACATTCCAGGGTTGAATTCACCCCTCCACTTT
CASSLHIPGLNSPLHF
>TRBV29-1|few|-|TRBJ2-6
TGCAGCGTACTGTTGAGTTTGGCTTACCGGTCTGGGGCCAACGTCCTGACTTTC
CSVLLSLAYRSGANVLTF
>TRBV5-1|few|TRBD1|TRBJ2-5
TGCGCCAGCAGCTTGGGGACAGGCTACCAAGAGACCCAGTACTTC
CASSLGTGYQETQYF
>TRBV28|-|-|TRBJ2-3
TGTGCCAGCAGTTTAGCCTGGGCGGGGCGGGCAGATACGCAGTATTTT
CASSLAWAGRADTQYF
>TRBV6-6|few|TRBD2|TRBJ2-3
TGTGCCAGCAGTTACGCGGGGGGGCCCGATACGCAGTATTTT
CASSYAGGPDTQYF
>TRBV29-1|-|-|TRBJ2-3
TGCAGCGTTGAAACGGGGAGTGGGGATACGCAGTATTTT
CSVETGSGDTQYF
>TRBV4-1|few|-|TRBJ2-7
TGCGCCAGCAGCCCCTCCGGGGGAGAGCAGTACTTC
CASSPSGGEQYF
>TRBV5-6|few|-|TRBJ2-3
TGTGCCAGCAGCTTGAAGGGGGTAGATACGCAGTATTTT
CASSLKGVDTQYF
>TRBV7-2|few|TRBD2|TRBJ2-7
TGTGCCAGCAGCTTGAAGGAGGGAGGGCCCCCCTACGAGCAGTACTTC
CASSLKEGGPPYEQYF
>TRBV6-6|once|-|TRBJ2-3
TGTGCCAGCAGTTACGGGCTAGGCAGGGGCGGAATAGATACGCAGTATTTT
CASSYGLGRGGIDTQYF
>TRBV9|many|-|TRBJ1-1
TGTGCCAGCAGCGCGGGACCCTTGGGGACTGGCACTGAAGCTTTCTTT
CASSAGPLGTGTEAFF
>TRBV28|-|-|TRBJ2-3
TGTGCCAGCAGCAAAGTTAGCGCGCGTAGCACAGATACGCAGTATTTT
CASSKVSARSTDTQYF
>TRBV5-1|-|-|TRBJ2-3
TGCGCCAGCAGCCCGCGGGACAGCCCGACAGATACGCAGTATTTT
CASSPRDSPTDTQYF
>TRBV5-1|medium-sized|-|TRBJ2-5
TGCGCCAGCAGCTTGGCAGAGACCCAGTACTTC
CASSLAETQYF
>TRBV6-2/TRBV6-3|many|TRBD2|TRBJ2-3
TGTGCCAGCAGCCAACAGGGACTAGCCAAAGATACGCAGTATTTT
CASSQQGLAKDTQYF
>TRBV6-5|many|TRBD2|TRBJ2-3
TGTGCCAGCAGTATAAGCGGGGCCGACACAGATACGCAGTATTTT
CASSISGADTDTQYF
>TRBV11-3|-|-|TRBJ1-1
TGTGCCAGCAGCGGGGGCCGAACAGGGTCGGGTACTGAAGCTTTCTTT
CASSGGRTGSGTEAFF
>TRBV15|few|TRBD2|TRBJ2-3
TGTGCCACCAGCAGAGGAGGGACTAGCGGGAGCAGGAATACGCAGTATTTT
CATSRGGTSGSRNTQYF
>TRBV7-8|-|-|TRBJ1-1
TGTGCCAGCAGCCCCCCTGGGGGGAGGGGGGAAGCTTTCTTT
CASSPPGGRGEAFF
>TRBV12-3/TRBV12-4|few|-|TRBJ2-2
TGTGCCAGCAGTTTAGCCCCGGTGGGGACGAACACCGGGGAGCTGTTTTTT
CASSLAPVGTNTGELFF
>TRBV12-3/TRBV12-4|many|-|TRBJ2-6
TGTGCCAGCGCGGGGGCCAACGTCCTGACTTTC
CASAGANVLTF
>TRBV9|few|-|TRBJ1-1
TGTGCCAGCAGCGTAGGAGGGGACCTGGGCACTGAAGCTTTCTTT
CASSVGGDLGTEAFF
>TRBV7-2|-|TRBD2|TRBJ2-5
TGTGCCAGCAGCTTATTCCCCCTGACTGCCCCTCGGGGGGTCCAAGAGACCCAGTACTTC
CASSLFPLTAPRGVQETQYF
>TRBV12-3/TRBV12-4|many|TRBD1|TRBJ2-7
TGTGCCAGCAGTACCGGGACAGGGGGTTCTAACGAGCAGTACTTC
CASSTGTGGSNEQYF
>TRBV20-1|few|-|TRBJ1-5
TGCAGTGCTAGAGATTCGGGGGGGAATCAGCCCCAGCATTTT
CSARDSGGNQPQHF
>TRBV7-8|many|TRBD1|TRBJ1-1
TGTGCCAGCAGCTTAGGGACAGGGGTTACGGTCACTGAAGCTTTCTTT
CASSLGTGVTVTEAFF
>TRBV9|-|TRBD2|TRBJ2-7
TGTGCCAGCAGCGTAGAGGCTAGCGGGCTGAGCTCCTACGAGCAGTACTTC
CASSVEASGLSSYEQYF
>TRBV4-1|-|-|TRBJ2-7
TGCGCCAGCAGCCAAGATGGACGGCCCTACGAGCAGTACTTC
CASSQDGRPYEQYF
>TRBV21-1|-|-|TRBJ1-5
TGTGCCAGCAGTAAGGAGGGGGCGAGGGAGGGCAATCAGCCCCAGCATTTT
CASSKEGAREGNQPQHF
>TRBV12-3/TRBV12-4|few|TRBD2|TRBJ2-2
TGTGCCAGCACCCTAGCGGGATTGAACACCGGGGAGCTGTTTTTT
CASTLAGLNTGELFF
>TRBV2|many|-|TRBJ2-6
TGTGCCAGCACAAGACAGGCTGGGGCCAACGTCCTGACTTTC
CASTRQAGANVLTF
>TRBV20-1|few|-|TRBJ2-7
TGCAGTGCTCCCGGGCAGTACTTC
CSAPGQYF
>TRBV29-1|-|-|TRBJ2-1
TGCAGTTCGAGGGCCGGCGGTAATGAGCAGTTCTTC
CSSRAGGNEQFF
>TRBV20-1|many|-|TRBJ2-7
TGCAGTGCTAGTTACGAGCAGTACTTC
CSASYEQYF
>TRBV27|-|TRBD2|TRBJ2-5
TGTGCCAGCAGTACCTGGACTAGCGGGAGGTCGGAGACCCAGTACTTC
CASSTWTSGRSETQYF
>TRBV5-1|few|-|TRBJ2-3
TGCGCCAGCATGAGCCCCCCCCCAGATACGCAGTATTTT
CASMSPPPDTQYF
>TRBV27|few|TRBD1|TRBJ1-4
TGTGCCAGCAGTTTAACAGGGGGCTTAGGAGAAAAACTGTTTTTT
CASSLTGGLGEKLFF
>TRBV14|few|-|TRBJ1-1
TGTGCCAGCAGCCAAGATTTTGTGGGGCCCACTGAAGCTTTCTTT
CASSQDFVGPTEAFF
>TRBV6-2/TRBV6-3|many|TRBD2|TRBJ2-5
TGTGCCAGCAATTCGATGGGGGGGACAGAGACCCAGTACTTC
CASNSMGGTETQYF